This T cell receptor (beta chain) was obtained from a study of cytomegalovirus exposure and HLA in healthy donors. Study-wide results and caveats: Reports showed the classifier diagnosing cytomegalovirus status with high specificity and sensitivity. The likely explanation for a cluster of highly shared sequence variants was sequencing artifact. HLA alleles were associated with 15,000 to 20,000 TCR beta sequences in a later analysis at 0.05 false discovery rate. Presence/absence analyses assumed roughly uniform sequencing depth across donors.

Remarks on this clone: Its specificity is not known.

The V and J ends lost 1 base and 5 bases respectively, with 12 bases between them. Germline CDR1 is MNHNY and CDR2 is SVGAGI (reference sequence). The CDR3 extends over 15 amino acids. It was with 60 Vbeta and 13 Jbeta primers that the PCR ran. The repertoire was sequenced with immunoSEQ multiplex PCR; TCRdb's copy has only in-frame clones and lacks some. The sample carries fewer than 250,000 clones, roughly 77% recorded once. The specimen was PBMCs. The genes are TRBV6-6 and TRBJ2-1, with a weak D call TRBD2 (7 bases). The sequence was obtained from a woman between 50 and 59 years old in good health and CMV-seronegative. The CDR3 here is CASSYFGGPDNEQFF. In DNA, the CDR3 is TGTGCCAGCAGTTACTTCGGGGGGCCAGACAATGAGCAGTTCTTC.